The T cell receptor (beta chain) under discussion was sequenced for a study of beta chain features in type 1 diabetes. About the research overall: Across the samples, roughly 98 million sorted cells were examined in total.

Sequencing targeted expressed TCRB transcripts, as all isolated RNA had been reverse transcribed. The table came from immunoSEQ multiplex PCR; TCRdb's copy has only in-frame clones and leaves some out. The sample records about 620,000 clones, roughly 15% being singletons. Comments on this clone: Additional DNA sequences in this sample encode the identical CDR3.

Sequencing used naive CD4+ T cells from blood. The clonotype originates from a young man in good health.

The CDR3 reads CASSLLNTEAFF. The CDR3 DNA reads as TGTGCCAGCAGTTTACTGAACACTGAAGCTTTCTTT. J is TRBJ1-1 and V is TRBV28; D remains ambiguous. CDR3 size: 12 residues. CDR1 and CDR2 from the germline V gene are MDHEN and SYDVKM. The V gene lost 2 bases and the J gene lost 0 bases, with 1 base spanning the gap.